There are a few counts of the clone carrying this TCR beta chain. What it binds is unknown. Germline values: CDR1 MGHRA, CDR2 YSYEKL. Between the trimmed V and J ends, which lost 0 bases and 5 bases, there was a span of 9 bases. This CDR3 comprises 14 residues. The data originate from a study of beta chain features in type 1 diabetes. General study results and limits: When VDJ junctions were examined, type 1 diabetes patients showed fewer insertions and more deletions. TCRB repertoires of naive, central memory and Treg cells appeared more similar among patients than among healthy donors. For Type 1 diabetes patients, all four CD4+ subsets carried TCRB CDR3s that were moderately but significantly shorter.

As every portion of the isolated RNA was reverse transcribed, the sequencing read expressed TCRB transcripts. Produced via immunoSEQ multiplex PCR; TCRdb's table is partial and in-frame only. Here the sample spans some 230,000 clones, 9% to 10% being singletons. This receptor was obtained from a young woman in good health. This chain joins TRBV4-1 and TRBJ2-3; no clear D gene. Material for sequencing was naive CD4+ T cells from blood. The DNA of the CDR3 is TGCGCCAGCAGCCAAGATCAGGTCCGAGATACGCAGTATTTT. It specifies CASSQDQVRDTQYF.